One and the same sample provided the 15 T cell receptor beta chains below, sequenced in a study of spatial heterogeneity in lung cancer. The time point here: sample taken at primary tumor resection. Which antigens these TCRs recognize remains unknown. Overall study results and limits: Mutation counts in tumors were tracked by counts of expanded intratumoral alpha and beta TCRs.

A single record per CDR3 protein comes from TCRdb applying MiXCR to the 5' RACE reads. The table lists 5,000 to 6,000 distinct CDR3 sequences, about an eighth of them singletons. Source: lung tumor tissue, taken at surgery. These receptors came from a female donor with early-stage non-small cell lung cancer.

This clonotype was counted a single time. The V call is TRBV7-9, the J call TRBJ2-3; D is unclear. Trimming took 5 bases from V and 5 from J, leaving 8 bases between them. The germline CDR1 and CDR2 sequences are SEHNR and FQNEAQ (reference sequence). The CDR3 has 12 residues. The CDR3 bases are TGTGCCAGCAGCCTGGACGGAGATACGCAGTATTTT. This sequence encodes CASSLDGDTQYF.

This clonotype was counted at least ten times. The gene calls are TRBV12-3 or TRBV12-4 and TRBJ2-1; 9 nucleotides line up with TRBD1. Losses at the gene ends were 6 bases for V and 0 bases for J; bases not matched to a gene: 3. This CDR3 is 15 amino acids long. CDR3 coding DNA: TGTGCCAGCAGGTTACAGGGGGCCTCCTACAATGAGCAGTTCTTC. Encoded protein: CASRLQGASYNEQFF.

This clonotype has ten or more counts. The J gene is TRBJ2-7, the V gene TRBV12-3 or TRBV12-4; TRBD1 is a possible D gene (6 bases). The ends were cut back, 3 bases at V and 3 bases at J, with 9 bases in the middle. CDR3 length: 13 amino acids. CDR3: CASSFNRDYEQYF. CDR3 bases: TGTGCCAGCAGTTTTAACAGGGACTACGAGCAGTACTTC.

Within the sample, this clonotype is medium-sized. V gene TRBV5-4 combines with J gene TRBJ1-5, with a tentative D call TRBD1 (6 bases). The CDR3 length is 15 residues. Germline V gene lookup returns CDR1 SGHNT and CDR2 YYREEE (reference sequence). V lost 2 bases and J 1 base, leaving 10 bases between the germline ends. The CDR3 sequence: CASSFGGGSNQPQHF. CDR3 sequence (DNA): TGTGCCAGCAGCTTCGGAGGGGGAAGCAATCAGCCCCAGCATTTT. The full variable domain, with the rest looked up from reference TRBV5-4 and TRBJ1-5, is ETGVTQSPTHLIKTRGQQVTLRCSSQSGHNTVSWYQQALGQGPQFIFQYYREEENGRGNFPPRFSGLQFPNYSSELNVNALELDDSALYLCASSFGGGSNQPQHFGDGTRLSIL.

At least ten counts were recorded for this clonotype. The CDR3 DNA reads TGTGCCGCCCATAGCGGGAGGGCCACAGATACGCAGTATTTT. Translation: CAAHSGRATDTQYF. This rearrangement joins TRBV24-1 to TRBJ2-3; 11 nucleotides match TRBD2. Germline-derived CDR1 and CDR2 are KGHDR and SFDVKD. CDR3 length: 14 amino acids. Trimming took 12 bases from V and 2 from J; bases not matched to a gene: 6.

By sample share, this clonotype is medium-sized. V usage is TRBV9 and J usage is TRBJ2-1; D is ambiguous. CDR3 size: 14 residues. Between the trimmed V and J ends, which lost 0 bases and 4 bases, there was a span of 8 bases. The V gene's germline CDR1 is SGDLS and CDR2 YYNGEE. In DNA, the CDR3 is TGTGCCAGCAGCGTAGAATGGGCGTACAATGAGCAGTTCTTC. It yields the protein CASSVEWAYNEQFF.

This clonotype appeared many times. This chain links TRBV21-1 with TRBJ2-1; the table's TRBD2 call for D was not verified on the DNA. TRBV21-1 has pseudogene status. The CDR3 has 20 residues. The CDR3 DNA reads TGTGCCAGCAGCAAAGCGCTTTGCTTGTCACTAGCGGTCTCCTACAATGAGCAGTTCTTC. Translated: CASSKALCLSLAVSYNEQFF.

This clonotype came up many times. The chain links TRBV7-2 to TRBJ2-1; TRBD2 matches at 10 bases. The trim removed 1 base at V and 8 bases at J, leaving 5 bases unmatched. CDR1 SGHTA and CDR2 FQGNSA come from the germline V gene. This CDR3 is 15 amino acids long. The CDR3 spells CASSLDSGGADEQFF. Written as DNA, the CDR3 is TGTGCCAGCAGCTTAGACAGCGGGGGGGCCGATGAGCAGTTCTTC.

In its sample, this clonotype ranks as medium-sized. The CDR3 DNA sequence: TGCAGTGCTAATCTGGGAAGGGTTACAGATACGCAGTATTTT. It codes for CSANLGRVTDTQYF. The chain is built from TRBV20-1 and TRBJ2-3; D not resolved. CDR3 length: 14 residues. V was cut by 4 bases and J by 3 bases, with 14 bases left in between. CDR1 DFQATT and CDR2 SNEGSKA come from the germline V gene (reference sequence).

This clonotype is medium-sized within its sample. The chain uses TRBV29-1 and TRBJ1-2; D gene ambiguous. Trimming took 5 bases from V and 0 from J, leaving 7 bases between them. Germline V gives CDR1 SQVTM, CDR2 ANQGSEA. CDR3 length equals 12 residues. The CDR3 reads CSVPTANYGYTF. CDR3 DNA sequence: TGCAGCGTTCCCACAGCTAACTATGGCTACACCTTC.

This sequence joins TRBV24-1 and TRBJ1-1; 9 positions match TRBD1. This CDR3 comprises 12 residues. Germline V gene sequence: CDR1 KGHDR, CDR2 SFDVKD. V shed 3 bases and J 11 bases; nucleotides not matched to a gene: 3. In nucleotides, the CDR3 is TGTGCCACCAGTGATCGGACAGGGGATGCTTTCTTT. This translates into CATSDRTGDAFF.

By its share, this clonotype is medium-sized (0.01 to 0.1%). The CDR3 bases are TGTGCCAGCAGCCCCCGACTAGCCTTCAATGAGCAGTTCTTC. It specifies CASSPRLAFNEQFF. V and J are TRBV7-2 and TRBJ2-1; TRBD2 matches 7 bases. This CDR3 has 14 amino acids. With V trimmed by 5 bases and J by 6 bases, 7 bases remained unmatched. CDR1 and CDR2 (germline): SGHTA, FQGNSA. The full variable domain, in which reference TRBV7-2 and TRBJ2-1 provide the parts outside the CDR3, is GAGVSQSPSNKVTEKGKDVELRCDPISGHTALYWYRQSLGQGLEFLIYFQGNSAPDKSGLPSDRFSAERTGGSVSTLTIQRTQQEDSAVYLCASSPRLAFNEQFFGPGTRLTVL.

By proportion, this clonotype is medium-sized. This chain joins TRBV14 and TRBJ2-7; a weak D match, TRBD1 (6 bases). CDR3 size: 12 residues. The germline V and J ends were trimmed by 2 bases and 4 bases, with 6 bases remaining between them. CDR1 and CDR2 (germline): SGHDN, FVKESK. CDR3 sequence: CASSQQGYEQYF. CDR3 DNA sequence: TGTGCCAGCAGCCAACAGGGGTACGAGCAGTACTTC.

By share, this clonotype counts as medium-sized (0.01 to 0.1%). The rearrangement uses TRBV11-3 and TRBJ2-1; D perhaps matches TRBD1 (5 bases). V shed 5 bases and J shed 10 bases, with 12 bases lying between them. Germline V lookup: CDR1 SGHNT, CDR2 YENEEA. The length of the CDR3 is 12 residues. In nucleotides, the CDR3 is TGTGCCAGCAGCCCAGGGCTCAGGGAGCAGTTCTTC. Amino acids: CASSPGLREQFF.

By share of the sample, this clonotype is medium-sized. This CDR3 is CSASFLSNTEAFF. The CDR3 DNA sequence: TGCAGTGCTAGTTTTCTTTCAAACACTGAAGCTTTCTTT. V usage is TRBV20-1 and J usage is TRBJ1-1, with D hard to call. Germline V gene sequence: CDR1 DFQATT, CDR2 SNEGSKA (reference sequence). Trimming cost V 3 bases and J 2 bases, with 10 bases left between them. The CDR3 has 13 amino acids.